What follows is one T cell receptor (beta chain) and its context. The antigen remains undetermined. A read error is possible here, since a much larger clone lies one base away. This sample is drawn from a study of T cell repertoires in cytomegalovirus infection. Study background: CMV epitopes in the study were HLA-C-restricted (recently identified) and HLA-B-restricted (well studied).

A single record per CDR3 protein comes from TCRdb applying MiXCR to the reads. This table holds about 770,000 distinct CDR3 sequences, roughly 29% found once. The source material was cultured CD8+ T cells from PBMCs, sampled from culture after CMV antigen stimulation. This clonotype was sampled from a human donor in good health (CMV status not recorded). Some clones in this sample may be carry-over from other donors' samples.

CDR3 protein: CASSLDHTF. The CDR3 DNA sequence: TGTGCCAGCAGCTTAGACCATACCTTC. The V call is TRBV7-9, the J call TRBJ1-2, with D unclear. The germline V gene has CDR1 SEHNR and CDR2 FQNEAQ (reference sequence). The CDR3 has 9 amino acids. Between the trimmed V and J ends, which lost 1 base and 14 bases, there was a span of 5 bases.